These 24 T cell receptor beta chains share one sample of origin, sequenced in a study of OX40 agonist ivuxolimab in advanced cancers. TCRdb's copy holds only in-frame clones and misses some; the assay was immunoSEQ multiplex PCR. The sample has 75,000 to 90,000 clones, roughly 90% seen once; the top ten hold around 1.1%. Source: CD4+ or CD8+ T cells sorted from blood, taken in a trial of the OX40 agonist ivuxolimab. Every receptor here comes from an adult with an advanced solid tumor such as melanoma, head and neck, liver or kidney cancer.

The chain couples TRBV5-1 to TRBJ2-3; 7 nucleotides agree with TRBD2. The trim removed 0 bases at V and 0 bases at J, leaving 4 bases unmatched. The CDR3 has 16 residues. The V gene's germline CDR1 is SGHRS and CDR2 YFSETQ. Written as DNA, the CDR3 is TGCGCCAGCAGCTTGGATACGGGGGGTAGCACAGATACGCAGTATTTT. Protein sequence: CASSLDTGGSTDTQYF. Together with reference TRBV5-1 and TRBJ2-3, the CDR3 gives the full variable domain: KAGVTQTPRYLIKTRGQQVTLSCSPISGHRSVSWYQQTPGQGLQFLFEYFSETQRNKGNFPGRFSGRQFSNSRSEMNVSTLELGDSALYLCASSLDTGGSTDTQYFGPGTRLTVL.

This rearrangement joins TRBV10-1 to TRBJ2-2, with 7 bases aligning to TRBD1. V shed 5 bases, J shed 9 bases, and the junction held 9 bases outside the gene matches. From germline, CDR1 is WNHNN and CDR2 SYGVQD (reference sequence). The CDR3 length is 14 residues. The CDR3 sequence is CASSSGTEDRELFF. CDR3 sequence (DNA): TGCGCCAGCAGTTCCGGGACAGAAGACCGGGAGCTGTTTTTT.

The CDR3 DNA is TGTGCCAGCTCACCCCCAGGGGTCGGCAATCAGCCCCAGCATTTT. This translates into CASSPPGVGNQPQHF. The chain couples TRBV18 to TRBJ1-5, with a possible D match to TRBD1 (6 bases). This CDR3 region has 15 residues. Looked up from germline, CDR1 is KGHSH and CDR2 is LQKENI. Trimming shortened V by 3 bases and J by 2 bases, and 11 bases separated the two germline ends. The full variable domain, rest sourced from reference TRBV18 and TRBJ1-5, is NAGVMQNPRHLVRRRGQEARLRCSPMKGHSHVYWYRQLPEEGLKFMVYLQKENIIDESGMPKERFSAEFPKEGPSILRIQQVVRGDSAAYFCASSPPGVGNQPQHFGDGTRLSIL.

In its sample, this clone was seen once. At one boundary the junction diverges from the germline segment, which might be a read error. At the DNA level, this CDR3 is encoded by other sequences in the same sample as well. V and J are TRBV7-2 and TRBJ2-1, with D uncertain. Per the germline V gene, CDR1 is SGHTA and CDR2 is FQGNSA. The CDR3 sequence is 15 residues long. CDR3 nucleotides: TGTGCTAGCACCATACTCCGTTCTAGGGTGAATGAGCAGTTCTTC. Its translation is CASTILRSRVNEQFF.

This chain connects TRBV5-1 to TRBJ2-3; 7 positions match TRBD1. The germline gives CDR1 SGHRS, CDR2 YFSETQ. This CDR3 has 14 amino acids. Trimming cost V 4 bases and J 2 bases; bases outside gene matches: 4. CDR3 region: CASSKGQDTDTQYF. CDR3 DNA sequence: TGCGCCAGCAGCAAAGGACAGGACACAGATACGCAGTATTTT.

This clone showed up just a few times. The chain joins TRBV18 to TRBJ1-5; no reliable D call. V was shortened by 2 bases and J by 4 bases, with 6 bases between the two germline ends. Germline-derived CDR1 and CDR2 are KGHSH and LQKENI. There are 13 residues in the CDR3. The CDR3 DNA reads TGTGCCAGCTCACCAGGGCAAAATCAGCCCCAGCATTTT. It is translated as CASSPGQNQPQHF. Together with reference TRBV18 and TRBJ1-5, the CDR3 gives the full variable domain: NAGVMQNPRHLVRRRGQEARLRCSPMKGHSHVYWYRQLPEEGLKFMVYLQKENIIDESGMPKERFSAEFPKEGPSILRIQQVVRGDSAAYFCASSPGQNQPQHFGDGTRLSIL.

The rearrangement joins TRBV5-1 to TRBJ2-1, with TRBD2 matching over 8 bases. The CDR3 totals 14 residues. The V gene end was trimmed by 1 base and the J gene end by 5 bases; junction bases not matched to a gene: 2. Per germline, CDR1 SGHRS and CDR2 YFSETQ. In DNA form, the CDR3 reads TGCGCCAGCAGCTTGTCAGCGGGGGACAATGAGCAGTTCTTC. This encodes CASSLSAGDNEQFF.

The chain has TRBV27 and TRBJ1-2; tentatively, D is TRBD1 (6 bases). The CDR3 runs 16 residues. Trimming cost V 2 bases and J 3 bases, with 16 bases left between them. Germline V gene data show CDR1 as MNHEY and CDR2 as SMNVEV (reference sequence). CDR3 in amino acids: CASSLKPGGRDYGYTF. The CDR3 nucleotides read TGTGCCAGCAGTTTAAAGCCCGGGGGCCGTGACTATGGCTACACCTTC.

V and J are TRBV28 and TRBJ2-4, with D tentatively TRBD2 (6 bases). V gave up 4 bases and J gave up 0 bases, with 19 bases separating them. Per the germline V gene, CDR1 is MDHEN and CDR2 is SYDVKM. CDR3 size: 18 residues. CDR3 residues: CASSSLRRGILAKNIQYF. In DNA form, the CDR3 reads TGTGCCAGCAGTTCCCTGCGTCGGGGGATCCTAGCCAAAAACATTCAGTACTTC.

This chain links TRBV6-5 with TRBJ2-7, with 7 bases matching TRBD1. The CDR3 is 13 amino acids. Germline CDR1 reads MNHEY; CDR2 reads SVGAGI. The CDR3 nucleotides are TGTGGCCAGGTTGACGACAGGGACCACGAGCAGTACTTC. Residues: CGQVDDRDHEQYF.

V is TRBV6-6 and J is TRBJ1-3; 7 bases fit TRBD1. V was pared by 10 bases and J by 4 bases, with 10 bases of the junction left unmatched. Germline CDR1 is MNHNY and CDR2 is SVGAGI (reference sequence). This CDR3 contains 14 residues. CDR3 in DNA: TGTGCCACCATAGGGACAGTCCCAGGAAACACCATATATTTT. Translated: CATIGTVPGNTIYF.

The CDR3 nucleotides are TGTGCCAGCAGCTTAGTTGCGGCAGCGGGAGGCTACAATGAGCAGTTCTTC. This codes for CASSLVAAAGGYNEQFF. The chain has TRBV7-2 and TRBJ2-1, with 9 bases aligning to TRBD2. The V and J ends lost 1 base and 3 bases, in that order; junction bases with no gene match: 7. CDR1 is SGHTA and CDR2 is FQGNSA in the germline V gene. This CDR3 region has 17 residues.

The V call is TRBV7-9, the J call TRBJ2-7, with TRBD2 matching 10 bases. This CDR3 contains 14 residues. J gave up 1 base and V 5 bases, and 2 bases lay outside the gene matches. Germline V lookup: CDR1 SEHNR, CDR2 FQNEAQ (reference sequence). The CDR3 nucleotides read TGTGCCAGCAGCCCAGCGGGAGGGTCCTACGAGCAGTACTTC. This encodes CASSPAGGSYEQYF.

This clone was recorded only once. This chain joins TRBV19 and TRBJ2-3; D gene uncertain. The CDR3 spans 15 residues. Germline CDR1 and CDR2: LNHDA and SQIVND (reference sequence). Trimming took 2 bases from V and 2 from J, leaving 11 bases between them. CDR3 DNA sequence: TGTGCCAGTAGTATACAACTTAGCACCACAGATACGCAGTATTTT. Its protein is CASSIQLSTTDTQYF.

This clone was recorded once. The rearrangement links TRBV6-6 to TRBJ2-1; tentatively, D is TRBD2 (5 bases). With 5 bases removed from V and 4 bases from J, the gap between germline ends came to 9 bases. There are 13 residues in the CDR3. Germline V gene data show CDR1 as MNHNY and CDR2 as SVGAGI (reference sequence). The CDR3 here is CASSTGSYNEQFF. Written as DNA, the CDR3 is TGTGCCAGCAGTACGGGGAGTTACAATGAGCAGTTCTTC.

The chain joins TRBV11-2 to TRBJ1-1; D uncertain. Trimming pared 1 base from V and 8 bases from J, leaving 5 bases between. From germline, CDR1 is SGHAT and CDR2 FQNNGV. CDR3 length equals 11 residues. CDR3 nucleotide sequence: TGTGCCAGCAGCTTAGTTCGAGAAGCTTTCTTT. Amino acids: CASSLVREAFF.

The chain uses TRBV30 and TRBJ2-5; D perhaps matches TRBD2 (5 bases). CDR1 is GTSNPN and CDR2 is SVGIG in the germline V gene (reference sequence). The CDR3 length is 13 residues. V dropped 0 bases and J dropped 3 bases, with 8 bases sitting between them. The CDR3 DNA follows: TGTGCCTGGAGTGTAACGGGGAAAGAGACCCAGTACTTC. Amino acids: CAWSVTGKETQYF.

V gene TRBV29-1 combines with J gene TRBJ2-3, with 9 bases matching TRBD1. The CDR3 has 14 amino acids. V trimming: 4 bases; J trimming: 3 bases; junction bases outside the gene matches: 5. Germline V gives CDR1 SQVTM, CDR2 ANQGSEA. CDR3: CSVVGTGMTDTQYF. CDR3 DNA: TGCAGCGTTGTAGGGACAGGGATGACAGATACGCAGTATTTT.

V gene TRBV29-1 combines with J gene TRBJ2-1, with 9 bases lining up with TRBD2. With V trimmed by 7 bases and J by 3 bases, 4 bases remained unmatched. The CDR3 runs 13 residues. CDR1 and CDR2 (germline): SQVTM, ANQGSEA. CDR3: CSGASGVYNEQFF. CDR3 nucleotides: TGCAGCGGGGCTAGCGGGGTCTACAATGAGCAGTTCTTC.

The genes are TRBV28 and TRBJ1-4; perhaps TRBD1 as D (6 bases). The CDR3 spans 14 residues. V lost 7 bases and J 5 bases, leaving 14 bases between the germline ends. Germline CDR1 reads MDHEN; CDR2 reads SYDVKM. The CDR3 region is CASTPGDRNEKLFF. CDR3 in DNA: TGTGCCAGCACCCCGGGAGACAGGAATGAAAAACTGTTTTTT.

This clone was counted only a few times. The V gene is TRBV12-5, the J gene TRBJ1-3; D unresolved. The CDR3 has 19 amino acids. Germline V gives CDR1 LGHNT, CDR2 FRNRAP. V lost 2 bases, J lost 3 bases, and 23 bases lay in between. CDR3 DNA sequence: TGTGCTAGTGGTTTGCCCATACTGATGGGGAAAAAAAATGGAAACACCATATATTTT. It specifies CASGLPILMGKKNGNTIYF.

The rearrangement joins TRBV7-2 to TRBJ2-4; 7 bases are shared with TRBD2. Germline CDR1 and CDR2: SGHTA and FQGNSA. The CDR3 spans 17 residues. Losses at the gene ends were 0 bases for V and 0 bases for J; bases not matched to a gene: 5. The CDR3 is CASSLAPGGIAKNIQYF. The CDR3, as DNA: TGTGCCAGCAGCTTAGCCCCGGGGGGAATAGCCAAAAACATTCAGTACTTC.

This chain uses TRBV6-1 with TRBJ1-2; no clear D gene. Trimming left V 0 bases short and J 1 base short, with 6 bases between. The CDR3 runs 14 residues. CDR1 is MNHNS and CDR2 is SASEGT in the germline V gene. The CDR3 DNA is TGTGCCAGCAGTGAAGCGCTGGTTAACTATGGCTACACCTTC. Its protein is CASSEALVNYGYTF.

The rearrangement uses TRBV6-6 and TRBJ1-4; weak D call: TRBD1 (5 bases). The CDR3 consists of 15 residues. The V and J ends lost 11 bases and 0 bases respectively, with 16 bases between them. Germline V gives CDR1 MNHNY, CDR2 SVGAGI (reference sequence). The CDR3 DNA reads TGTGCCTCCTCAGGGAGAAGCGCAACTAATGAAAAACTGTTTTTT. Translated: CASSGRSATNEKLFF.